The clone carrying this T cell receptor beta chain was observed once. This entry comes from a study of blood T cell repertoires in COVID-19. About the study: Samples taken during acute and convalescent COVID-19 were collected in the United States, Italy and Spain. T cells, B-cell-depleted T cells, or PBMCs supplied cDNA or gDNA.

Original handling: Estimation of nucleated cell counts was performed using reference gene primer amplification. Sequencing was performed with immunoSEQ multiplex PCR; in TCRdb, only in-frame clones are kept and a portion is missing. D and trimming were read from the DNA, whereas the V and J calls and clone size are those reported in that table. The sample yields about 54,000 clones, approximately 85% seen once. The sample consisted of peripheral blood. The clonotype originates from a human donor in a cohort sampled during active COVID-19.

The CDR3 loop reads CASSPGYAIGGYTF. For the CDR3, the DNA is TGTGCCAGCAGCCCAGGGTATGCAATAGGTGGCTACACCTTC. The chain employs TRBV9 and TRBJ1-2; maybe TRBD1 (5 bases). Germline V lookup: CDR1 SGDLS, CDR2 YYNGEE. The CDR3 loop spans 14 amino acids. The V and J ends lost 4 bases and 7 bases respectively, with 17 bases between them.